Sequencing of this T cell receptor beta chain was carried out in a study of memory CD4+ T cells and cytomegalovirus serostatus. General observations from the study: Of approximately 150 reported CMV TCRbeta sequences, under 70 were found in memory CD4+ repertoires.

The protocol was immunoSEQ multiplex PCR, while the TCRdb copy is restricted to in-frame clones and leaves out a portion. The sample gives under 85,000 clones, about 78% of which show up once; 2% to 3% is in the top ten. The germline V gene encodes CDR1 MNHEY and CDR2 SVGAGI. This CDR3 contains 14 residues. Deletions cut 5 bases from V and 7 bases from J, with 15 bases between. The sort gate was single viable CD3+CD4+CD8-CD45RO+ cells for memory CD4+ T cells. This clone was seen a single time. The antigen is unknown. This sequence was found in an adult in good health and CMV-seropositive. The chain has TRBV6-5 and TRBJ2-1, with a tentative D call TRBD2 (6 bases). Material for sequencing was memory CD4+ T cells from blood. DNA for the CDR3: TGTGCCAGCAGTCAGTCACGGGGGAGAAATGAGCAGTTCTTC. Its translation is CASSQSRGRNEQFF.